The 24 T cell receptor beta chains below come from one sample, sequenced in a study of T cells in Graves' hyperthyroidism and ophthalmopathy. TCR beta CDR3 region amplification was performed from RNA transcripts. The TCR CDR3 first-round RT-PCR relied on the HTBI primer set. TCRdb independently ran MiXCR on the multiplex PCR reads; one entry per CDR3 protein. The data contain about 720,000 distinct CDR3 sequences, about 17% of them seen just once; the ten biggest clones take up 15% to 20%. The sample taken for sequencing was blood. The receptors here all came from a woman in her fifties or sixties with Graves' hyperthyroidism that later progressed to Graves' ophthalmopathy.

This clonotype has only a few counts. The chain recombines TRBV6-6 with TRBJ1-1; no reliable D call. The CDR3 spans 15 residues. V was trimmed by 2 bases and J by 1 base, leaving 11 bases between them. CDR1 and CDR2 (germline): MNHNY, SVGAGI (reference sequence). The CDR3 protein is CASSYPGLGNTEAFF. The CDR3, as DNA: TGTGCCAGCAGTTACCCAGGTTTAGGGAACACTGAAGCTTTCTTT.

This chain joins TRBV7-8 and TRBJ2-5, with 9 bases identical to TRBD1. The CDR3 loop spans 16 amino acids. V was pared by 1 base and J by 4 bases, with 7 bases of the junction left unmatched. CDR1 is SGHVS, CDR2 FQNEAQ, per germline. The DNA for the CDR3 is TGTGCCAGCAGCTTAGGGGGACAGGGTTTTCGAGAGACCCAGTACTTC. It encodes CASSLGGQGFRETQYF.

This clonotype was seen at least ten times. This chain uses TRBV20-1 with TRBJ1-6; 8 positions match TRBD1. After removal of 1 base from V and 8 bases from J, the junction contained 4 bases not matched to a gene. This CDR3 is built from 14 residues. The germline CDR1 and CDR2 sequences are DFQATT and SNEGSKA (reference sequence). The CDR3 DNA is TGCAGTGCTAGAGCTGGACAGGGAGATTCACCCCTCCACTTT. It yields the protein CSARAGQGDSPLHF.

The chain has TRBV10-3 and TRBJ2-1; no clear D gene. This CDR3 comprises 11 residues. V was shortened by 6 bases and J by 5 bases, with 5 bases between the two germline ends. The germline gives CDR1 ENHRY, CDR2 SYGVKD. The CDR3 sequence: CAISPDNEQFF. The CDR3 coding sequence is TGTGCCATCAGCCCGGACAATGAGCAGTTCTTC.

In regard to this clonotype: This sequence may be a read error, since a much larger clone differs from it by one base. The chain uses TRBV3-1 and TRBJ1-4; the match to TRBD1 covers 12 bases. Germline trimming cut 5 bases from V and 11 bases from J; bases unmatched to any gene: 6. The V gene's germline CDR1 is LGHDT and CDR2 YNNKEL (reference sequence). This CDR3 has 14 amino acids. CDR3 sequence: CASSYRDRGRKLFF. The CDR3 DNA is TGTGCCAGCAGCTACCGGGACAGGGGGCGGAAACTGTTTTTT.

The chain couples TRBV11-1 to TRBJ1-1; perhaps TRBD1 as D (6 bases). This CDR3 spans 21 amino acids. Germline V gene sequence: CDR1 SGHAT, CDR2 FQDESV (reference sequence). The V end lost 3 bases, the J end lost 2 bases, and 31 bases lay between the germline ends. CDR3 sequence (DNA): TGTGCCAGCAGCTTTGATGCCCTCTGGGACAATCGACAGAAACCAAACACTGAAGCTTTCTTT. Translating gives CASSFDALWDNRQKPNTEAFF.

This chain connects TRBV12-3 or TRBV12-4 to TRBJ1-1, with 7 bases that match TRBD1. The CDR3 covers 15 residues. With 4 bases clipped from V and 6 bases from J, the junction kept 11 bases outside the gene matches. For the CDR3, the DNA is TGTGCCAGCAGTTCCAGGACAGAGAGGGGGCCTGAAGCTTTCTTT. Its translation is CASSSRTERGPEAFF.

V is TRBV11-2 and J is TRBJ2-7; D not resolved. The germline CDR1 and CDR2 sequences are SGHAT and FQNNGV. CDR3 length: 14 residues. The germline V and J ends were trimmed by 0 bases and 2 bases, with 8 bases remaining between them. CDR3 loop: CASSLEFGPYEQYF. CDR3 bases: TGTGCCAGCAGCTTAGAATTCGGCCCCTACGAGCAGTACTTC. The full variable domain, in which reference TRBV11-2 and TRBJ2-7 provide the parts outside the CDR3, is EAGVAQSPRYKIIEKRQSVAFWCNPISGHATLYWYQQILGQGPKLLIQFQNNGVVDDSQLPKDRFSAERLKGVDSTLKIQPAKLEDSAVYLCASSLEFGPYEQYFGPGTRLTVT.

The chain has TRBV7-9 and TRBJ1-1; TRBD1 might be the D (5 bases). The CDR3 length is 11 residues. CDR1 SEHNR and CDR2 FQNEAQ come from the germline V gene (reference sequence). V was trimmed by 6 bases and J by 11 bases, leaving 13 bases between them. Here the CDR3 reads CASRAGGEAFF. CDR3 DNA sequence: TGTGCCAGCAGGGCGGGGGGGGAGGCTTTCTTT.

CDR3 sequence (DNA): TGCAGCGTTGGAGAGATCTTTGATGGGCAGTTCTTC. This translates into CSVGEIFDGQFF. This rearrangement joins TRBV29-1 to TRBJ2-1, with D unclear. The CDR3 consists of 12 residues. V was pared by 4 bases and J by 12 bases, with 16 bases between. The germline V gene has CDR1 SQVTM and CDR2 ANQGSEA.

At least ten counts were recorded for this clonotype. The genes are TRBV3-1 and TRBJ1-2; 7 bases align to TRBD1. Unmatched junction bases numbered 2, after V lost 2 bases and J lost 2 bases. The CDR3 loop spans 14 amino acids. Germline lookup yields CDR1 LGHDT and CDR2 YNNKEL (reference sequence). Written as DNA, the CDR3 is TGTGCCAGCAGCCAACCGGGACAGAACTATGGCTACACCTTC. Protein product: CASSQPGQNYGYTF.

The sample holds a few counts of this clonotype. The chain's CDR3 is CASSDWTDSYEQYF. The CDR3 nucleotides are TGTGCCAGCAGTGATTGGACGGACTCCTACGAGCAGTACTTC. This chain joins TRBV25-1 and TRBJ2-7; D unresolved. The CDR3 covers 14 residues. Trimming removed 3 bases from V and 0 bases from J, with 9 bases in between. Germline CDR1 is MGHDK and CDR2 is SYGVNS.

This clonotype was observed a few times. The chain is built from TRBV20-1 and TRBJ1-2, with D hard to call. The V end lost 3 bases, the J end lost 2 bases, and 13 bases lay between the germline ends. CDR3 length: 14 residues. Per germline, CDR1 DFQATT and CDR2 SNEGSKA (reference sequence). Here the CDR3 reads CSASYLQDNYGYTF. Here the CDR3 DNA reads TGCAGTGCTAGTTACCTCCAGGACAACTATGGCTACACCTTC.

In this sample, this clonotype turned up many times. This chain uses TRBV5-1 with TRBJ2-3, with D perhaps matching TRBD2 (7 bases). The CDR3 has 16 residues. Deletions cut 0 bases from V and 5 bases from J, with 16 bases between. Germline CDR1 reads SGHRS; CDR2 reads YFSETQ. As DNA, the CDR3 is TGCGCCAGCAGCTTGGGACCGGGGGGCCAACAAGATACGCAGTATTTT. It codes for CASSLGPGGQQDTQYF. The complete variable domain, with remaining parts taken from reference TRBV5-1 and TRBJ2-3, reads KAGVTQTPRYLIKTRGQQVTLSCSPISGHRSVSWYQQTPGQGLQFLFEYFSETQRNKGNFPGRFSGRQFSNSRSEMNVSTLELGDSALYLCASSLGPGGQQDTQYFGPGTRLTVL.

This chain connects TRBV20-1 to TRBJ2-1, with 10 bases identical to TRBD1. Germline CDR1 is DFQATT and CDR2 is SNEGSKA (reference sequence). The V and J ends lost 2 bases and 7 bases, in that order; junction bases with no gene match: 5. The CDR3 extends over 14 amino acids. The CDR3 DNA reads as TGCAGTGCTAGATGGGACAGGGGCGTGAATGAGCAGTTCTTC. Translating gives CSARWDRGVNEQFF.

J is TRBJ2-3 and V is TRBV4-1, with unresolved D. The CDR3 is made up of 15 amino acids. Germline CDR1 is MGHRA and CDR2 is YSYEKL. Trimming removed 2 bases at V and 3 bases at J, with 12 bases between. Here the CDR3 DNA reads TGCGCCAGCAGCCAACTCCTTGGCACAACAGATACGCAGTATTTT. It encodes CASSQLLGTTDTQYF.

This clonotype was found many times. The chain joins TRBV2 to TRBJ2-1; TRBD1 matches 12 bases. V dropped 7 bases and J dropped 9; count of bases not matched to a gene: 10. Germline assignment: CDR1 SNHLY and CDR2 FYNNEI. This CDR3 region has 15 residues. This CDR3 reads CASNSGTGGIFEQFF. As DNA, the CDR3 is TGTGCCAGCAACTCCGGGACAGGGGGCATCTTTGAGCAGTTCTTC.

The chain uses TRBV10-1 and TRBJ2-2, with D maybe TRBD1 (6 bases). Between the trimmed V and J ends, which lost 3 bases and 2 bases, there was a span of 10 bases. Germline CDR1 WNHNN, CDR2 SYGVQD (reference sequence). There are 15 residues in the CDR3. CDR3 in DNA: TGCGCCAGCAGTGAAACAGGGATAAACACCGGGGAGCTGTTTTTT. Translating it yields CASSETGINTGELFF.

This clonotype was recorded many times. This chain connects TRBV20-1 to TRBJ2-7; D may be TRBD1 (6 bases). The germline CDR1 and CDR2 sequences are DFQATT and SNEGSKA (reference sequence). The CDR3 length is 15 residues. V dropped 6 bases and J dropped 2 bases, with 20 bases sitting between them. The DNA for the CDR3 is TGCAGTGCCCCTGAACAGGGCAACCAAACCTACGAGCAGTACTTC. Translating it yields CSAPEQGNQTYEQYF.

This clonotype was detected many times. The chain carries TRBV30 and TRBJ1-2; D unresolved. CDR1 GTSNPN and CDR2 SVGIG come from the germline V gene (reference sequence). Between the trimmed V and J ends, which lost 3 bases and 1 base, there was a span of 6 bases. The CDR3 is 12 residues long. CDR3 sequence: CAWSKDNYGYTF. The CDR3 nucleotides are TGTGCCTGGAGCAAGGATAACTATGGCTACACCTTC.

This clonotype came up many times. The chain carries TRBV29-1 and TRBJ1-1; D call uncertain. V dropped 0 bases and J dropped 1 base, with 9 bases sitting between them. The CDR3 sequence is 14 residues long. Germline V gene lookup returns CDR1 SQVTM and CDR2 ANQGSEA. CDR3 coding DNA: TGCAGCGTTGAAGACCGACGGGGGAACACTGAAGCTTTCTTT. Translation gives CSVEDRRGNTEAFF.

This clonotype was detected only a few times. The chain joins TRBV24-1 to TRBJ1-4; the match to TRBD1 covers 8 bases. The CDR3 totals 14 residues. After removal of 3 bases from V and 6 bases from J, the junction contained 2 bases not matched to a gene. Germline CDR1 KGHDR, CDR2 SFDVKD. CDR3 nucleotides: TGTGCCACCAGTGATCCGGGACAGGATGAAAAACTGTTTTTT. As protein: CATSDPGQDEKLFF.

This clonotype appeared many times. The chain has TRBV12-3 or TRBV12-4 and TRBJ1-5; 7 bases align to TRBD1. The V and J ends lost 2 bases and 0 bases, in that order; junction bases with no gene match: 7. The CDR3 totals 17 residues. Here the CDR3 reads CASSLPGQPYSNQPQHF. CDR3 sequence (DNA): TGTGCCAGCAGTTTACCGGGACAGCCGTATAGCAATCAGCCCCAGCATTTT.

The V gene is TRBV20-1, the J gene TRBJ1-5; possible D gene TRBD1, 5 bases. CDR1 is DFQATT and CDR2 is SNEGSKA in the germline V gene (reference sequence). V was cut by 6 bases and J by 6 bases, with 21 bases left in between. This CDR3 spans 15 amino acids. As DNA, the CDR3 is TGCAGTGCGCAAACTTCCCAGGGTAGCGTTCAGCCCCAGCATTTT. This sequence encodes CSAQTSQGSVQPQHF.